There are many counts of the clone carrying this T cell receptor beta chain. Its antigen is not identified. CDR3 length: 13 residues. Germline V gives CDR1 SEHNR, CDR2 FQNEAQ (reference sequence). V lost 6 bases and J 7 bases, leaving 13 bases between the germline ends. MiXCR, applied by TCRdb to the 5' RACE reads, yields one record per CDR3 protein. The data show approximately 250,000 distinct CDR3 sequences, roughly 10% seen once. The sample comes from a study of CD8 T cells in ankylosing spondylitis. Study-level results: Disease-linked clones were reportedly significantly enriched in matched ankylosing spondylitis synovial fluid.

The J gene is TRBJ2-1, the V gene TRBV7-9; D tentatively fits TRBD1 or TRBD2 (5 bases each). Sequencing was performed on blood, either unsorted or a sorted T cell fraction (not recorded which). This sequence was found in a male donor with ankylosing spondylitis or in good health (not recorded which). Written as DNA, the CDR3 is TGTGCCAGCAGTAATGGGGGTGCGAATGAGCAGTTCTTC. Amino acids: CASSNGGANEQFF.